This T cell receptor (beta chain) derives from a study of post-analysis software for immune sequencing data. Whole-study findings and limits: Controls' normalized Chao1 diversity significantly exceeded that of multiple sclerosis patients. TRBV segments more frequent in patients than in controls numbered about five and included TRBV5-6, TRBV5-1 and TRBV20-1.

In the case of this clonotype: The antigen is undetermined.

Carried by the TCR beta cDNA libraries were unique molecular identifiers. When about 0.95 to 10 million T cells were used, they gave about 490,000 cDNA molecules. MiXCR, run by TCRdb on the PCR reads, gives a single entry per CDR3 protein. Of about 540,000 distinct CDR3 sequences in the sample, roughly 34% were seen once. Looked up from germline, CDR1 is SGHRS and CDR2 is YFSETQ. V gave up 1 base and J gave up 11 bases, with 15 bases separating them. CDR3 length: 13 amino acids. The sequenced sample was blood. The sequence came from a girl younger than 18 with multiple sclerosis. This rearrangement joins TRBV5-1 to TRBJ2-5, with D perhaps matching TRBD2 (5 bases). CDR3 region: CASSLSGNQEQYF. The CDR3 DNA follows: TGCGCCAGCAGCTTGTCCGGGAACCAGGAGCAGTACTTC.